This T cell receptor (beta chain) was captured by sequencing in a study of T cell repertoires in cytomegalovirus infection. Germline CDR1 and CDR2: SGHAT and FQNNGV. Trimming took 8 bases from V and 1 from J; bases not matched to a gene: 2. The CDR3 totals 14 residues. In the case of this clonotype: Its specificity is unknown.

TCRdb called the reads again in MiXCR, with one record for every CDR3 protein. Of 450,000 to 600,000 distinct CDR3 sequences in the sample, more than 40% were seen once. J is TRBJ2-1 and V is TRBV11-2; 10 bases match TRBD2. This specimen was cultured PBMCs, taken from culture after CMV antigen stimulation. The source of this sequence is a human donor in good health (CMV status not recorded). Some clones in this sample may be carry-over from other donors' samples. The CDR3 loop reads CASATSGSYNEQFF. The CDR3 DNA is TGTGCCAGCGCGACTAGCGGGTCCTACAATGAGCAGTTCTTC.